This section outlines one T cell receptor (beta chain) sequence together with its context. Antigen: not known. The source of the sample is a study of monozygotic twins with inflammatory bowel disease. Study observations and caveats: Individual T cell subtypes were not distinguishable.

Germline V gene data show CDR1 as SGHRS and CDR2 as YFSETQ. The CDR3 has 15 amino acids. UMIs incorporating a 6-nucleotide sample barcode were appended by means of template switching. TCRdb reanalyzed the 5' RACE reads and collapses them to one entry per CDR3 protein, without DNA. The listing records some 90,000 distinct CDR3 sequences. The rearrangement joins TRBV5-1 to TRBJ1-2. Material for sequencing was blood. This TCR came from a human donor with ulcerative colitis or Crohn's disease, or a healthy co-twin of an affected twin (not recorded which). CDR3 in amino acids: CASSLGLEGNYGYTF.